The 32 T cell receptor beta chains given below trace back to one sample, sequenced in a study of blood T cell repertoires in COVID-19. Here immunoSEQ multiplex PCR was the method, and the copy in TCRdb shows in-frame clones only, minus some. The table lists 110,000 to 150,000 clones, 78% of them singletons, with around 6% in the top ten. Input material: PBMCs or T cells enriched from blood (not recorded which). The source is a woman between 50 and 59 years old who had recovered from COVID-19.

The chain is built from TRBV5-1 and TRBJ1-2, with 9 bases that match TRBD1. J was trimmed by 3 bases and V by 4 bases; bases with no gene match: 4. CDR1 is SGHRS and CDR2 is YFSETQ in the germline V gene. There are 14 residues in the CDR3. The DNA of the CDR3 is TGCGCCAGCAGCCTCCGGACAGGGGACTATGGCTACACCTTC. It yields the protein CASSLRTGDYGYTF.

The rearrangement uses TRBV6-5 and TRBJ1-5, with D maybe TRBD1 (5 bases). Trimming stripped 7 bases from V and 2 bases from J, with 15 bases between. The CDR3 sequence is 15 residues long. In germline, CDR1 is MNHEY, CDR2 SVGAGI. The CDR3 loop reads CASTQWGSGNQPQHF. The CDR3 DNA is TGTGCCAGCACCCAGTGGGGCTCGGGCAATCAGCCCCAGCATTTT.

This chain uses TRBV6-2 or TRBV6-3 with TRBJ1-6, with D unclear. The CDR3 extends over 14 amino acids. The germline V and J ends were trimmed by 2 bases and 7 bases, with 9 bases remaining between them. Germline values: CDR1 MNHEY, CDR2 SVGEGT. Written as DNA, the CDR3 is TGTGCCAGCAGTTACGGGCAGGCCAATTCACCCCTCCACTTT. It encodes CASSYGQANSPLHF.

The chain couples TRBV5-5 to TRBJ2-3; TRBD2 might be the D (6 bases). CDR3 length: 18 amino acids. Germline V gene sequence: CDR1 SGHKS, CDR2 YYEKEE (reference sequence). Trimming took 4 bases from V and 1 from J, leaving 22 bases between them. DNA of the CDR3: TGTGCCAGCAGCGTGGAAACCGGGGGACTGGGGGGCACAGATACGCAGTATTTT. Its protein product is CASSVETGGLGGTDTQYF.

The chain couples TRBV3-1 (or the pseudogene TRBV3-2) to TRBJ2-1; possibly TRBD2 for D (6 bases). The CDR3 has 16 amino acids. Germline CDR1 is LGHDT and CDR2 is YNNKEL (reference sequence). The germline V and J ends were trimmed by 6 bases and 0 bases, with 15 bases remaining between them. The CDR3 region has the DNA TGTGCCAGCAGTCTCCACGCGGGGTCCTCCTACAATGAGCAGTTCTTC. This gives the protein CASSLHAGSSYNEQFF.

The chain couples TRBV10-3 to TRBJ2-6; unclear D gene. The ends were cut back, 0 bases at V and 0 bases at J, with 9 bases in the middle. CDR3 length equals 17 residues. Germline V gives CDR1 ENHRY, CDR2 SYGVKD. The CDR3, as DNA: TGTGCCATCAGTGAGTCGACTCGTCTCTCTGGGGCCAACGTCCTGACTTTC. This codes for CAISESTRLSGANVLTF.

V and J are TRBV19 and TRBJ1-5, with 7 bases identical to TRBD1. Germline CDR1 and CDR2: LNHDA and SQIVND (reference sequence). V lost 4 bases, J lost 9 bases, and 9 bases stayed unmatched. There are 14 residues in the CDR3. The CDR3 DNA reads as TGTGCCAGTAGTAAGGGGGTGACAGGGCGGCCCCAGCATTTT. As protein: CASSKGVTGRPQHF.

This clone is a singleton in its sample. The chain combines TRBV18 with TRBJ2-7; D gene ambiguous. Germline CDR1 reads KGHSH; CDR2 reads LQKENI. This CDR3 is 12 amino acids long. Trimming cost V 3 bases and J 4 bases, with 7 bases left between them. DNA of the CDR3: TGTGCCAGCTCACCTTCGGAGTACGAGCAGTACTTC. Its translation: CASSPSEYEQYF.

J is TRBJ1-1 and V is TRBV19; a weak D match, TRBD1 (5 bases). The CDR3 is made up of 15 amino acids. Germline lookup yields CDR1 LNHDA and CDR2 SQIVND (reference sequence). Trimming removed 4 bases at V and 3 bases at J, with 15 bases between. CDR3 sequence (DNA): TGTGCCAGTAGTACCCGACAGCCGGCGGACACTGAAGCTTTCTTT. This codes for CASSTRQPADTEAFF.

This clone was seen more than once but under ten times. The gene calls are TRBV4-1 and TRBJ1-4; D is unclear. The ends were cut back, 4 bases at V and 3 bases at J, with 15 bases in the middle. In germline, CDR1 is MGHRA, CDR2 YSYEKL. The CDR3 consists of 16 residues. CDR3 in DNA: TGCGCCAGCAGCCCGATACAAGGAGGGCCTAATGAAAAACTGTTTTTT. Protein product: CASSPIQGGPNEKLFF.

This clone was seen just once. This chain joins TRBV6-5 and TRBJ2-7; TRBD1 matches at 8 bases. After removal of 4 bases from V and 2 bases from J, the junction contained 10 bases not matched to a gene. This CDR3 region has 16 residues. CDR1 is MNHEY and CDR2 is SVGAGI in the germline V gene. CDR3 protein: CASSSHGQGPTYEQYV. The CDR3 bases are TGTGCCAGCAGTTCTCATGGACAGGGACCAACCTACGAGCAGTACGTC.

The chain is built from TRBV28 and TRBJ2-7; 7 positions agree with TRBD2. The CDR3 spans 13 residues. The germline CDR1 and CDR2 sequences are MDHEN and SYDVKM. The junction had 2 bases not matched to a gene; V was cut back by 2 bases and J by 4 bases. Written as DNA, the CDR3 is TGTGCCAGCAGTTTAAGCGGGGCATACGAGCAGTACTTC. It yields the protein CASSLSGAYEQYF.

This chain joins TRBV7-2 and TRBJ2-4; no clear D gene. CDR1 is SGHTA and CDR2 is FQGNSA in the germline V gene. The CDR3 consists of 14 residues. Trimming removed 5 bases at V and 1 base at J, with 9 bases between. In DNA form, the CDR3 reads TGTGCCAGCAGCCTTGAGGTCGCCAAAAACATTCAGTACTTC. Its protein is CASSLEVAKNIQYF.

CDR3 coding DNA: TGTGCCAGCAGTTACACCCAGACAGGGGCCGATGAGCAGTTCTTC. This codes for CASSYTQTGADEQFF. The chain carries TRBV6-5 and TRBJ2-1, with TRBD1 matching 8 bases. There are 15 residues in the CDR3. Germline CDR1 MNHEY, CDR2 SVGAGI. With 2 bases clipped from V and 8 bases from J, the junction kept 8 bases outside the gene matches.

This clone came up a few times. The CDR3 is CAISEIGQGSQPQHF. In nucleotides, the CDR3 is TGTGCCATCAGTGAGATCGGACAGGGTAGCCAGCCCCAGCATTTT. The chain combines TRBV10-3 with TRBJ1-5, with 8 bases lining up with TRBD1. The V segment lost 2 bases and the J segment 7 bases; nucleotides outside the gene matches: 7. The CDR3 loop spans 15 amino acids. Germline assignment: CDR1 ENHRY and CDR2 SYGVKD.

The V gene is TRBV5-6, the J gene TRBJ1-5, with 8 bases aligning to TRBD1. CDR1 and CDR2 (germline): SGHDT, YYEEEE. The CDR3 consists of 17 residues. With V trimmed by 3 bases and J by 0 bases, 8 bases remained unmatched. CDR3 amino acids: CASSSGQGRHSNQPQHF. The CDR3 DNA reads TGTGCCAGCAGCTCAGGACAGGGAAGGCATAGCAATCAGCCCCAGCATTTT.

Only a few counts were recorded for this clone. This chain links TRBV14 with TRBJ1-1; no reliable D call. Trimming pared 8 bases from V and 7 bases from J, leaving 17 bases between. Germline CDR1 SGHDN, CDR2 FVKESK. This CDR3 region has 13 residues. The DNA of the CDR3 is TGTGCCAGCGCGCCCCTCAATAGCGGTGAAGCTTTCTTT. Protein sequence: CASAPLNSGEAFF.

V usage is TRBV6-1 and J usage is TRBJ1-6; D uncertain. CDR1 and CDR2 (germline): MNHNS, SASEGT. V was cut by 3 bases and J by 0 bases, with 9 bases left in between. CDR3 length: 16 residues. The CDR3 loop is CASSDGRSSYNSPLHF. The DNA for the CDR3 is TGTGCCAGCAGTGACGGCCGGAGCTCCTATAATTCACCCCTCCACTTT.

The chain links TRBV19 to TRBJ1-5, with 9 bases aligning to TRBD1. Per germline, CDR1 LNHDA and CDR2 SQIVND (reference sequence). The length of the CDR3 is 14 residues. With 5 bases clipped from V and 7 bases from J, the junction kept 6 bases outside the gene matches. CDR3 region: CASSVRTGVQPQHF. DNA of the CDR3: TGTGCCAGTAGTGTCCGGACAGGGGTCCAGCCCCAGCATTTT.

The chain is built from TRBV27 and TRBJ2-7; 11 bases line up with TRBD1. The V and J ends lost 3 bases and 0 bases, in that order; junction bases with no gene match: 4. This CDR3 has 16 amino acids. CDR1 MNHEY and CDR2 SMNVEV come from the germline V gene (reference sequence). The CDR3 sequence is CASSFPGTGGSYEQYV. CDR3 sequence (DNA): TGTGCCAGCAGTTTCCCCGGGACAGGGGGCTCCTACGAGCAGTACGTC.

The rearrangement links TRBV18 to TRBJ1-1; TRBD1 aligns across 7 bases. V lost 3 bases and J lost 3; bases outside the gene matches: 1. The length of the CDR3 is 13 residues. Germline V gene sequence: CDR1 KGHSH, CDR2 LQKENI. Here the CDR3 reads CASSPGTDTEAFF. In nucleotides, the CDR3 is TGTGCCAGCTCACCCGGGACAGACACTGAAGCTTTCTTT.

The chain combines TRBV7-8 with TRBJ1-1; possibly TRBD1 for D (5 bases). The CDR3 runs to 15 residues. Germline CDR1 is SGHVS and CDR2 is FQNEAQ. Trimming took 5 bases from V and 1 from J, leaving 14 bases between them. DNA of the CDR3: TGTGCCAGCAGCGTCCCCTTGGGGCAGAACACTGAAGCTTTCTTT. It specifies CASSVPLGQNTEAFF. The whole variable domain, filled in from reference TRBV7-8 and TRBJ1-1, reads GAGVSQSPRYKVAKRGQDVALRCDPISGHVSLFWYQQALGQGPEFLTYFQNEAQLDKSGLPSDRFFAERPEGSVSTLKIQRTQQEDSAVYLCASSVPLGQNTEAFFGQGTRLTVV.

The rearrangement uses TRBV25-1 and TRBJ2-3; possible D gene TRBD2, 7 bases. In germline, CDR1 is MGHDK, CDR2 SYGVNS. CDR3 size: 16 residues. V lost 3 bases, J lost 2 bases, and 15 bases lay in between. Here the CDR3 reads CASSEVRGGTTDTQYF. The CDR3 nucleotides read TGTGCCAGCAGTGAGGTTAGGGGGGGCACCACAGATACGCAGTATTTT. Filled out from reference TRBV25-1 and TRBJ2-3, the complete variable domain reads EADIYQTPRYLVIGTGKKITLECSQTMGHDKMYWYQQDPGMELHLIHYSYGVNSTEKGDLSSESTVSRIRTEHFPLTLESARPSHTSQYLCASSEVRGGTTDTQYFGPGTRLTVL.

This clone was counted between two and nine times. This chain joins TRBV6-5 and TRBJ1-2, with TRBD1 as a possible D gene (5 bases). The CDR3 is made up of 13 amino acids. Trimming took off 6 bases at V and 4 bases at J, with 12 bases between the two ends. Per germline, CDR1 MNHEY and CDR2 SVGAGI. CDR3 nucleotides: TGTGCCAGCAGGCGGGACCCTTTCTATGGCTACACCTTC. Its protein is CASRRDPFYGYTF.

The J gene is TRBJ1-2, the V gene TRBV5-1; 9 bases are shared with TRBD1. CDR3 length: 14 amino acids. V gave up 4 bases and J gave up 7 bases; unmatched junction bases: 8. Looked up from germline, CDR1 is SGHRS and CDR2 is YFSETQ. This CDR3 is CASSGTGISGGYTF. Here the CDR3 DNA reads TGCGCCAGCAGCGGGACAGGGATTAGCGGTGGCTACACCTTC.

The chain links TRBV10-3 to TRBJ2-1; the D gene is possibly TRBD1 (6 bases). The germline V gene has CDR1 ENHRY and CDR2 SYGVKD. The V end was cut by 4 bases, the J end by 5 bases, with 9 bases between. The CDR3 loop spans 13 amino acids. CDR3 in DNA: TGTGCCATCAGTGGGACAGAAAACAATGAGCAGTTCTTC. As protein: CAISGTENNEQFF.

V usage is TRBV6-4 and J usage is TRBJ1-1; D remains unclear. Germline V gene sequence: CDR1 MRHNA, CDR2 SNTAGT. This CDR3 spans 12 amino acids. Trimming removed 4 bases at V and 4 bases at J, with 7 bases between. This CDR3 reads CASSAEGTEAFF. CDR3 bases: TGTGCCAGCAGTGCCGAGGGCACTGAAGCTTTCTTT.

The chain joins TRBV5-6 to TRBJ1-4; tentative D call: TRBD1 (6 bases). Germline CDR1 and CDR2: SGHDT and YYEEEE. The CDR3 extends over 15 amino acids. Between the trimmed V and J ends, which lost 5 bases and 8 bases, there was a span of 19 bases. This chain's CDR3 is CASRSTGRAGEKLFF. CDR3 in DNA: TGTGCCAGCAGGTCCACAGGGAGGGCCGGCGAAAAACTGTTTTTT.

This chain connects TRBV28 to TRBJ1-1; 7 positions match TRBD1. CDR3 length: 13 amino acids. Germline loops: CDR1 MDHEN, CDR2 SYDVKM. The V and J ends lost 6 bases and 10 bases, in that order; junction bases with no gene match: 11. CDR3 nucleotide sequence: TGTGCCAGCAGCTTGAGACAGGGTAAGACAGCTTTCTTT. Protein product: CASSLRQGKTAFF.

The chain recombines TRBV5-1 with TRBJ1-4; 7 bases agree with TRBD1. V lost 3 bases to trimming and J lost 5 bases; unmatched junction nucleotides: 4. This CDR3 is built from 14 residues. Germline values: CDR1 SGHRS, CDR2 YFSETQ. CDR3 loop: CASSWDSKNEKLFF. CDR3 nucleotides: TGCGCCAGCAGCTGGGACAGTAAAAATGAAAAACTGTTTTTT.

V is TRBV5-7 and J is TRBJ2-6, with D unclear. TRBV5-7 is designated an ORF whose function remains uncertain. The CDR3 consists of 18 residues. With 4 bases removed from V and 1 base from J, the gap between germline ends came to 18 bases. CDR3 nucleotides: TGTGCCAGCAGCGCGAAGGCGACACACGCATCTGGGGCCAACGTCCTGACTTTC. Residues: CASSAKATHASGANVLTF.

The V and J genes are TRBV11-2 and TRBJ1-3; D is perhaps TRBD1 (5 bases). V lost 2 bases, J lost 7 bases, and 9 bases lay in between. CDR1 is SGHAT and CDR2 is FQNNGV in the germline V gene. This CDR3 is built from 13 residues. The CDR3 region has the DNA TGTGCCAGCAGCTTACAACAGGCGAACACCATATATTTT. This encodes CASSLQQANTIYF. Looking up the rest from reference TRBV11-2 and TRBJ1-3 gives the full variable domain: EAGVAQSPRYKIIEKRQSVAFWCNPISGHATLYWYQQILGQGPKLLIQFQNNGVVDDSQLPKDRFSAERLKGVDSTLKIQPAKLEDSAVYLCASSLQQANTIYFGEGSWLTVV.